These T cell receptor beta chains were read from a single sample in a study of early T cells in non-severe SARS-CoV-2 infection. MiXCR, applied by TCRdb to the 5' RACE reads, yields one record per CDR3 protein. The repertoire holds roughly 93,000 distinct CDR3 sequences, with about 11% as singletons. Sequencing was carried out using whole blood. The source is an adult who was a healthcare worker with PCR-confirmed SARS-CoV-2 infection or an uninfected control (not recorded which). CDR3s include the opening cysteine and the closing phenylalanine or tryptophan. Fields, in order: clone size, J gene, V gene, D gene, CDR3 DNA, CDR3 protein. A D gene is named only where the DNA matches it firmly. Clone size is not always given. Where it is, it says once, few, many or a class for expanded clones.

clone_size: few; j_call: TRBJ2-2; v_call: TRBV28; d_call: TRBD2; cdr3_nt: TGTGCCAGCAGCTGGACTAGCGGGACCGGGGAGCTGTTTTTT; cdr3_aa: CASSWTSGTGELFF
clone_size: many; j_call: TRBJ2-3; v_call: TRBV30; d_call: TRBD2; cdr3_nt: TGTGCCTGGAGTAAGGGACTAGCAACAGATACGCAGTATTTT; cdr3_aa: CAWSKGLATDTQYF
clone_size: many; j_call: TRBJ2-2; v_call: TRBV7-9; d_call: .; cdr3_nt: TGTGCCAGCAGCACACGGACTCTCACCGGGGAGCTGTTTTTT; cdr3_aa: CASSTRTLTGELFF
clone_size: .; j_call: TRBJ2-1; v_call: TRBV10-1; d_call: TRBD1; cdr3_nt: TGCGCCAGCAGTGAGTCGGGACAGGGGTCCTACAATGAGCAGTTCTTC; cdr3_aa: CASSESGQGSYNEQFF
clone_size: .; j_call: TRBJ1-2; v_call: TRBV29-1; d_call: .; cdr3_nt: TGCAGCGTCCAGCCTGGAGGGCCCGGCTATGGCTACACCTTC; cdr3_aa: CSVQPGGPGYGYTF
clone_size: many; j_call: TRBJ2-3; v_call: TRBV9; d_call: .; cdr3_nt: TGTGCCAGCAGCGAGGGAGATACGCAGTATTTT; cdr3_aa: CASSEGDTQYF
clone_size: .; j_call: TRBJ2-3; v_call: TRBV7-8; d_call: TRBD1; cdr3_nt: TGTGCCAGCAGCCAGACCGGGACAGGGCTTCGAAATACGCAGTATTTT; cdr3_aa: CASSQTGTGLRNTQYF
clone_size: few; j_call: TRBJ1-6; v_call: TRBV18; d_call: .; cdr3_nt: TGTGCCAGCTCACCAGAATTCAGAGGCCAAAATTCACCCCTCCACTTT; cdr3_aa: CASSPEFRGQNSPLHF
clone_size: few; j_call: TRBJ1-1; v_call: TRBV5-1; d_call: TRBD1; cdr3_nt: TGCGCCAGCAGCGGAAGGACAGGGTCGGGTGAAGCTTTCTTT; cdr3_aa: CASSGRTGSGEAFF
clone_size: .; j_call: TRBJ2-7; v_call: TRBV7-8; d_call: .; cdr3_nt: TGTGCCAGCAGCTTAGCGCTCAGGGGCGAGTACGAGCAGTACTTC; cdr3_aa: CASSLALRGEYEQYF
clone_size: .; j_call: TRBJ1-4; v_call: TRBV5-1; d_call: .; cdr3_nt: TGCGCCAGCAGCTTGGGGGTAGCCGGGCAAAAACTGTTTTTT; cdr3_aa: CASSLGVAGQKLFF
clone_size: many; j_call: TRBJ1-2; v_call: TRBV11-2; d_call: .; cdr3_nt: TGTGCCAGCAGCTTGGGGGTCGCGGGTCCCTATGGCTACACCTTC; cdr3_aa: CASSLGVAGPYGYTF
clone_size: .; j_call: TRBJ2-1; v_call: TRBV5-1; d_call: TRBD2; cdr3_nt: TGCGCCAGCAGCTTGGTAGCGGGGGGATACAATGAGCAGTTCTTC; cdr3_aa: CASSLVAGGYNEQFF
clone_size: many; j_call: TRBJ2-7; v_call: TRBV20-1; d_call: TRBD2; cdr3_nt: TGCAGTGCTAGTTATGGGACTAGCGGGGGTTACGAGCAGTACTTC; cdr3_aa: CSASYGTSGGYEQYF
clone_size: .; j_call: TRBJ2-1; v_call: TRBV2; d_call: .; cdr3_nt: TGTGCCAGCACCGAGGCTGGCAGGCTCTCCTACAATGAGCAGTTCTTC; cdr3_aa: CASTEAGRLSYNEQFF
clone_size: few; j_call: TRBJ1-5; v_call: TRBV30; d_call: .; cdr3_nt: TGTGCCTGGAGTTACGGGCAGGGCAATCAGCCCCAGCATTTT; cdr3_aa: CAWSYGQGNQPQHF
clone_size: .; j_call: TRBJ2-2; v_call: TRBV7-2; d_call: .; cdr3_nt: TGTGCCAGCAGCTTAGCACTGGGGGTGCTGTTTTTT; cdr3_aa: CASSLALGVLFF
clone_size: .; j_call: TRBJ2-1; v_call: TRBV7-8; d_call: .; cdr3_nt: TGTGCCAGCAGCTTACCAGGGACCCCCTACAATGAGCAGTTCTTC; cdr3_aa: CASSLPGTPYNEQFF
clone_size: many; j_call: TRBJ1-1; v_call: TRBV2; d_call: .; cdr3_nt: TGTGCCAGCAGTGGGGTGCTTATGAACACTGAAGCTTTCTTT; cdr3_aa: CASSGVLMNTEAFF
clone_size: few; j_call: TRBJ1-5; v_call: TRBV2; d_call: TRBD1; cdr3_nt: TGTGCCAGCAGTGTACAGGGGGACCCAAATCAGCCCCAGCATTTT; cdr3_aa: CASSVQGDPNQPQHF
clone_size: few; j_call: TRBJ2-1; v_call: TRBV14; d_call: TRBD2; cdr3_nt: TGTGCCAGCAGCCAAGGACTAGCGGGAGGGTTCACCTACAATGAGCAGTTCTTC; cdr3_aa: CASSQGLAGGFTYNEQFF
clone_size: many; j_call: TRBJ2-5; v_call: TRBV6-5; d_call: .; cdr3_nt: TGTGCCAGCAGTTACTCGAGGGAAACAGGAGAGACCCAGTACTTC; cdr3_aa: CASSYSRETGETQYF
clone_size: few; j_call: TRBJ1-1; v_call: TRBV3-1; d_call: .; cdr3_nt: TGTGCCAGCAGCCAAGGGCCAGCCACAGGGAACACTGAAGCTTTCTTT; cdr3_aa: CASSQGPATGNTEAFF
clone_size: once; j_call: TRBJ2-3; v_call: TRBV2; d_call: .; cdr3_nt: TGTGCCAGCAGTGAAGCCTTACCCGGAGATACGCAGTATTTT; cdr3_aa: CASSEALPGDTQYF
clone_size: many; j_call: TRBJ2-3; v_call: TRBV5-5; d_call: .; cdr3_nt: TGTGCCAGCAGCTTGGTGGCCCGTCTTCCTTTGAGCACAGATACGCAGTATTTT; cdr3_aa: CASSLVARLPLSTDTQYF
clone_size: many; j_call: TRBJ2-7; v_call: TRBV12-3/TRBV12-4; d_call: .; cdr3_nt: TGTGCCAGCAGCCTCCGGGGCCTGCCCTACGAGCAGTACTTC; cdr3_aa: CASSLRGLPYEQYF
clone_size: many; j_call: TRBJ2-7; v_call: TRBV30; d_call: .; cdr3_nt: TGTGCCTGGAGTACAGGCTTCTACGAGCAGTACTTC; cdr3_aa: CAWSTGFYEQYF
clone_size: .; j_call: TRBJ1-6; v_call: TRBV20-1; d_call: .; cdr3_nt: TGCAGTGCTAGCGCGGTATCCTATAATTCACCCCTCCACTTT; cdr3_aa: CSASAVSYNSPLHF
clone_size: many; j_call: TRBJ1-6; v_call: TRBV19; d_call: TRBD1; cdr3_nt: TGTGCCAGTAGCCGGGACAGGGGGCCTTCACCCCTCCACTTT; cdr3_aa: CASSRDRGPSPLHF
clone_size: few; j_call: TRBJ2-7; v_call: TRBV19; d_call: .; cdr3_nt: TGTGCCAGTAGTCAGACAGCTTCCTACGAGCAGTACTTC; cdr3_aa: CASSQTASYEQYF
clone_size: few; j_call: TRBJ2-5; v_call: TRBV28; d_call: .; cdr3_nt: TGTGCCAGCAGTGCGGACGTGGACACCCAGTACTTC; cdr3_aa: CASSADVDTQYF
clone_size: few; j_call: TRBJ2-3; v_call: TRBV6-6; d_call: .; cdr3_nt: TGTGCCAGCAGCCACACCACAGATACGCAGTATTTT; cdr3_aa: CASSHTTDTQYF
clone_size: few; j_call: TRBJ1-2; v_call: TRBV5-1; d_call: .; cdr3_nt: TGCGCCAGCAGCTTGGATAGCCCGGGCTACACCTTC; cdr3_aa: CASSLDSPGYTF
clone_size: many; j_call: TRBJ1-3; v_call: TRBV5-1; d_call: .; cdr3_nt: TGCGCCAGCAGCTTATTGCCGGCAGGAGGAAACACCATATATTTT; cdr3_aa: CASSLLPAGGNTIYF
clone_size: .; j_call: TRBJ1-5; v_call: TRBV7-9; d_call: TRBD1; cdr3_nt: TGTGCCAGCAGCAGGACAGGGAGGAACCAGCCCCAGCATTTT; cdr3_aa: CASSRTGRNQPQHF
clone_size: few; j_call: TRBJ2-2; v_call: TRBV20-1; d_call: .; cdr3_nt: TGCAGTGCTAAGCGGACTGTAAACACCGGGGAGCTGTTTTTT; cdr3_aa: CSAKRTVNTGELFF
clone_size: many; j_call: TRBJ2-1; v_call: TRBV11-3; d_call: TRBD2; cdr3_nt: TGTGCCAGCAGCTCAAGCGGGGGGCGCTCCTGGAATGAGCAGTTCTTC; cdr3_aa: CASSSSGGRSWNEQFF
clone_size: many; j_call: TRBJ2-1; v_call: TRBV6-4; d_call: TRBD1; cdr3_nt: TGTGCCAGCAGTCCCCAACCACCGGGACAGGGCGACAATGAGCAGTTCTTC; cdr3_aa: CASSPQPPGQGDNEQFF
clone_size: few; j_call: TRBJ1-2; v_call: TRBV19; d_call: .; cdr3_nt: TGTGCCACCCAGACTCAGGATATCTATGGCTACACCTTC; cdr3_aa: CATQTQDIYGYTF
clone_size: .; j_call: TRBJ1-1; v_call: TRBV2; d_call: TRBD1; cdr3_nt: TGTGCCTTCCGGGACAGGAAGAACACTGAAGCTTTCTTT; cdr3_aa: CAFRDRKNTEAFF
clone_size: few; j_call: TRBJ2-2; v_call: TRBV7-6; d_call: .; cdr3_nt: TGTGCCAGCAGCTTTGGGGGGTTGAACACCGGGGAGCTGTTTTTT; cdr3_aa: CASSFGGLNTGELFF